The 10 T cell receptor beta chains below all came from one sample that was sequenced in a study of cytomegalovirus exposure and HLA in healthy donors. The primer mix had 60 Vbeta and 13 Jbeta primers. The repertoire was sequenced with immunoSEQ multiplex PCR; TCRdb's copy has only in-frame clones and lacks some. The table lists approximately 140,000 clones, over 70% of them singletons, with less than 2% in the top ten. Material for sequencing was PBMCs. The receptors were gathered from a middle-aged woman in good health and CMV-seronegative.

This clone was seen a single time. CDR3 DNA sequence: TGTGCCAGCTCACGCGGTGGCGGGGGGGCCACAGATACGCAGTATTTT. It codes for CASSRGGGGATDTQYF. The V and J genes are TRBV18 and TRBJ2-3; 9 nucleotides align to TRBD2. V lost 4 bases, J lost 2 bases, and 7 bases stayed unmatched. The CDR3 contains 16 residues. Germline CDR1 and CDR2: KGHSH and LQKENI.

The chain combines TRBV28 with TRBJ2-1; D is uncertain. The V gene's germline CDR1 is MDHEN and CDR2 SYDVKM. The CDR3 covers 14 residues. The V gene lost 3 bases and the J gene lost 6 bases, with 12 bases spanning the gap. For the CDR3, the DNA is TGTGCCAGCAGTTTCGTCGTCAGTCCCAATGAGCAGTTCTTC. Protein sequence: CASSFVVSPNEQFF.

The rearrangement uses TRBV6-4 and TRBJ2-1; D not certain. Germline CDR1 is MRHNA and CDR2 is SNTAGT. This CDR3 has 15 residues. Trimming shortened V by 4 bases and J by 2 bases, and 12 bases separated the two germline ends. The CDR3 spells CASSGDRGPYNEQFF. Written as DNA, the CDR3 is TGTGCCAGCAGTGGCGACCGCGGCCCCTACAATGAGCAGTTCTTC.

The chain carries TRBV6-5 and TRBJ1-1; perhaps TRBD1 as D (6 bases). This CDR3 has 14 amino acids. V lost 2 bases, J lost 8 bases, and 15 bases lay in between. Germline CDR1 MNHEY, CDR2 SVGAGI. The CDR3 region has the DNA TGTGCCAGCAGTTACGGCGGCAGGGGCGTAGAAGCTTTCTTT. Its translation is CASSYGGRGVEAFF.

Concerning this clone: Germline is not matched at one junction end, which may reflect a read error. The gene calls are TRBV2 and TRBJ1-4, with no clear D. This CDR3 has 18 amino acids. Per the germline V gene, CDR1 is SNHLY and CDR2 is FYNNEI. CDR3 nucleotides: TGTGCCAGCAGAGAAGGGATTACCACGACCCGTCGGGGTGAAAAACTGTTTTTT. Residues: CASREGITTTRRGEKLFF.

V gene TRBV28 combines with J gene TRBJ1-1; D possibly corresponds to TRBD1 (6 bases). V was cut by 2 bases and J by 4 bases, with 14 bases left in between. CDR3 length equals 15 residues. Germline values: CDR1 MDHEN, CDR2 SYDVKM. CDR3 in amino acids: CASSLEGEGGTEAFF. DNA for the CDR3: TGTGCCAGCAGTTTAGAAGGGGAAGGGGGCACTGAAGCTTTCTTT.

V and J are TRBV12-1 and TRBJ1-2; the table names TRBD1, a call not compared with the DNA. TRBV12-1 is flagged as a pseudogene. The CDR3 extends over 18 amino acids. The CDR3 coding sequence is TGTGCCAGCAGCTCACGGGACAGGAAGACTGACCCTAACTATGGCTACACCTTC. Translated: CASSSRDRKTDPNYGYTF.

The V and J genes are TRBV28 and TRBJ2-3, with a weak D call TRBD2 (5 bases). V was trimmed by 9 bases and J by 5 bases, leaving 15 bases between them. This CDR3 spans 13 amino acids. Looked up from germline, CDR1 is MDHEN and CDR2 is SYDVKM. CDR3 in DNA: TGTGCCAGTCGAGGGAGTCTCGGAGATACGCAGTATTTT. Its protein is CASRGSLGDTQYF.

The genes are TRBV19 and TRBJ2-1; 8 bases agree with TRBD2. The CDR3 runs to 14 residues. The germline V gene encodes CDR1 LNHDA and CDR2 SQIVND (reference sequence). V was clipped by 1 base and J by 10 bases; unmatched bases: 6. The CDR3 DNA sequence: TGTGCCAGTAGTATAGTAAGCGGGGGCCGGGAGCAGTTCTTC. This sequence encodes CASSIVSGGREQFF. The full variable domain, with the rest looked up from reference TRBV19 and TRBJ2-1, is DGGITQSPKYLFRKEGQNVTLSCEQNLNHDAMYWYRQDPGQGLRLIYYSQIVNDFQKGDIAEGYSVSREKKESFPLTVTSAQKNPTAFYLCASSIVSGGREQFFGPGTRLTVL.

The table lists this clone with a count of one. This sequence joins TRBV30 and TRBJ1-3; D is undetermined. CDR3 length equals 14 residues. CDR1 and CDR2 from the germline V gene are GTSNPN and SVGIG (reference sequence). V shed 3 bases and J shed 2 bases, with 11 bases lying between them. This CDR3 reads CAWRRAATGNTIYF. The DNA of the CDR3 is TGTGCCTGGAGGCGGGCGGCCACTGGAAACACCATATATTTT.